The TCR beta chain described here comes from a study of beta chain features in type 1 diabetes. This CDR3 spans 14 amino acids. Germline values: CDR1 GTSNPN, CDR2 SVGIG (reference sequence). V lost 0 bases and J 2 bases, leaving 11 bases between the germline ends. This clone was observed a handful of times. The study reverse transcribed the entire isolated RNA, so it sequenced expressed TCRB transcripts. Method: immunoSEQ multiplex PCR; TCRdb's copy keeps in-frame clones and lacks some. The sample gives hundreds of thousands of clones, about a sixth of which show up once; approximately 0.087% is in the top ten.

Sequencing was performed on naive CD4+ T cells from blood. The V call is TRBV30, the J call TRBJ2-7; tentative D call: TRBD2 (5 bases). The TCR was taken from a man in his late teens or twenties in good health. The chain's CDR3 is CAWSVKRVPYEQYF. In nucleotides, the CDR3 is TGTGCCTGGAGTGTAAAGAGGGTTCCCTACGAGCAGTACTTC.